These T cell receptor beta chains were read from a single sample in a study of blood T cell repertoires in COVID-19. Profiling relied on immunoSEQ multiplex PCR, and the TCRdb table lists in-frame clones only, not all of them. The table includes 170,000 or so clones, 87% detected once. Sequencing used PBMCs or T cells enriched from blood (not recorded which). The receptors stem from a woman between 45 and 60 years old who had recovered from COVID-19. Each CDR3 is given with its conserved first and last residue. A D gene is named only where the DNA matches it firmly. A row's size may be missing; if present it is once, few, many or a size class.

d_gene: TRBD2; v_gene: TRBV24-1; abundance: NA; j_gene: TRBJ2-2; CDR3aa: CATSEKTSGDPNTGELFF; CDR3nt: TGTGCCACCAGTGAGAAGACTAGCGGGGACCCGAACACCGGGGAGCTGTTTTTT
d_gene: NA; v_gene: TRBV28; abundance: NA; j_gene: TRBJ2-1; CDR3aa: CASSLWGQSSYNEQFF; CDR3nt: TGTGCCAGCAGTTTATGGGGGCAGAGCTCCTACAATGAGCAGTTCTTC
d_gene: TRBD1; v_gene: TRBV6-2/TRBV6-3; abundance: NA; j_gene: TRBJ2-7; CDR3aa: CASSRTRDRDEQYF; CDR3nt: TGTGCCAGCAGCCGAACCAGGGACAGGGACGAGCAGTACTTC
d_gene: TRBD1; v_gene: TRBV2; abundance: NA; j_gene: TRBJ1-6; CDR3aa: CASSIQGANSPLHF; CDR3nt: TGTGCCAGCAGCATACAGGGGGCGAATTCACCCCTCCACTTT
d_gene: NA; v_gene: TRBV3-1/TRBV3-2; abundance: once; j_gene: TRBJ1-2; CDR3aa: CASSRQPGYYGYTF; CDR3nt: TGTGCCAGCAGCCGTCAACCCGGGTACTATGGCTACACCTTC
d_gene: TRBD1; v_gene: TRBV15; abundance: NA; j_gene: TRBJ1-4; CDR3aa: CATSRGSRGKFEKLFF; CDR3nt: TGTGCCACCAGCAGAGGAAGCAGGGGGAAATTTGAAAAACTGTTTTTT
d_gene: NA; v_gene: TRBV19; abundance: NA; j_gene: TRBJ1-1; CDR3aa: CASSVGAWTEAFF; CDR3nt: TGTGCCAGTAGTGTGGGGGCCTGGACTGAAGCTTTCTTT
d_gene: NA; v_gene: TRBV2; abundance: once; j_gene: TRBJ1-2; CDR3aa: CASSGGRAAYGYTF; CDR3nt: TGTGCCAGCAGTGGAGGCAGGGCTGCCTATGGCTACACCTTC
d_gene: NA; v_gene: TRBV25-1; abundance: NA; j_gene: TRBJ2-7; CDR3aa: CASSESETGTYEQYF; CDR3nt: TGTGCCAGCAGTGAATCAGAGACGGGGACCTACGAGCAGTACTTC
d_gene: TRBD2; v_gene: TRBV6-6; abundance: NA; j_gene: TRBJ2-5; CDR3aa: CASSYRSSGAQETQYF; CDR3nt: TGTGCCAGCAGTTACAGGTCTAGCGGGGCACAAGAGACCCAGTACTTC
d_gene: NA; v_gene: TRBV10-3; abundance: few; j_gene: TRBJ1-1; CDR3aa: CAISEPGGNSGGNTEAFF; CDR3nt: TGTGCCATCAGTGAGCCGGGGGGGAACTCCGGGGGCAACACTGAAGCTTTCTTT
d_gene: NA; v_gene: TRBV7-2; abundance: NA; j_gene: TRBJ1-2; CDR3aa: CASSLATGVGYTF; CDR3nt: TGTGCCAGCAGCTTAGCGACGGGGGTTGGCTACACCTTC
d_gene: NA; v_gene: TRBV21-1; abundance: NA; j_gene: TRBJ2-3; CDR3aa: CASSKVAGADTQYF; CDR3nt: TGTGCCAGCAGCAAAGTAGCGGGAGCAGATACGCAGTATTTT